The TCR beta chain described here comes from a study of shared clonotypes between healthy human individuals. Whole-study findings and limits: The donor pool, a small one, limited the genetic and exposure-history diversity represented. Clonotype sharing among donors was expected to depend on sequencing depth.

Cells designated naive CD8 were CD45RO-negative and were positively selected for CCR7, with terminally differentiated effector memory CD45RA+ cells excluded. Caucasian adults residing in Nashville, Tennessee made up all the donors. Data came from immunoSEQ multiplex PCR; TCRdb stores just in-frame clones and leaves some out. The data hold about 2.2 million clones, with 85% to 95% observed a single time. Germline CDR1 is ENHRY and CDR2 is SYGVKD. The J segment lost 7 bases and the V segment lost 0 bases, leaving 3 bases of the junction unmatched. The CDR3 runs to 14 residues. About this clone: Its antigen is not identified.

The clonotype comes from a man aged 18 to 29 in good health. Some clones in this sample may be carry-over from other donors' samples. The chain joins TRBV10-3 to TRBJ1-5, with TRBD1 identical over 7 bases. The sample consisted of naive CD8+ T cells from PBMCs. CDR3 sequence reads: CAISESMTGQPQHF. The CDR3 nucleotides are TGTGCCATCAGTGAGTCTATGACAGGGCAGCCCCAGCATTTT.